This T cell receptor (beta chain) was obtained from a study of blood T cells in healthy people across ages (dated by TCRdb to the mid-2010s). In terms of the full investigation: In model experiments, template switching captured about one uniquely barcoded TCR beta cDNA molecule for every two T cells. The study measured age-related changes in TCR beta repertoire diversity using deep sequencing normalized with unique cDNA molecular identifiers. The donors were split into four age groups: young (average around 17 years), middle-aged (over 35), aged (over 55) and long-lived (approximately 89). To avoid experimental bias, donors of different ages were spread randomly across the sequencing lanes. For two donors (one aged 18 to 30 and one aged 80 or older), the study analyzed two additional independent replicas of 1 million unique cDNA reads from the same blood draw.

Results the study describes overall, beyond this receptor: Because profiling used bulk unsorted PBMCs, naive and antigen-experienced compartments could not be compared conclusively. Estimates of total diversity from one million sequenced T cells were regarded as lower bounds and underestimates. The percentage of naive T cells measured by flow cytometry correlated strongly with observed TCR beta diversity. Observed TCR beta diversity per million T cells fell roughly linearly with age, and a significant reduction was already apparent by age around 39. Compared with the aged group, the long-lived group had more naive CD4+ T cells, fewer expanded clones and increased TCR diversity, suggesting age selection. Because the CMV infection status of the donors was unknown, age-related changes in expanded clonotypes may potentially have been confounded.

From the cysteine up to the phenylalanine, the CDR3 has a length of 14 residues. Left in the record is the CDR3 DNA by itself, 42 bases read in frame from the first base. The germline V gene specifies SGHTA as CDR1 and FQGNSA as CDR2. Trimming takes 5 bases from V and 6 bases from J, and the germline ends sit 15 bases apart. About this clonotype: Its specific antigen is unknown. There are no base qualities to consult, and no much larger clone falls within one base.

Receptor amplification or capture employed 5' RACE. Sequencing relied on an Illumina HiSeq 2500. A second roughly 6 to 12 cycle PCR used a sample-barcoded 5' primer and a J-beta primer mix. A template-switch 5' adaptor carrying 12 random nucleotides introduced a unique molecular identifier onto each TCR beta cDNA molecule. Each sample yielded at least 2.5 million CDR3-containing paired-end reads. The Mint cDNA synthesis kit, primed by a TRBC-specific oligonucleotide, was used to synthesize first-strand cDNA from all RNA. After uracil-DNA glycosylase treatment, a first 18-cycle PCR used universal primers M1SS and BC2_uni_R on all cDNA. The study's own analysis went as follows. For normalization, 1 million high-quality reads, each with a distinct molecular identifier, were randomly selected from each sample. Reads with shared molecular identifiers were discarded instead of being binned into consensus sequences. MiTCR, with a Q25 quality threshold and the strictest error-elimination algorithm, was used for CDR3 identification, clonotype clustering and error correction. A nonparametric unseen species model using Euler transformation provided a lower-bound estimate of total TCR beta diversity. TCRdb trimmed public reads at Q25 via fastp, called clones via MiXCR and kept in-frame beta chains. Every distinct CDR3 protein forms one entry, paired with its most common genes and DNA. These V and J calls originate from TCRdb's pipeline instead of the authors' own analysis. This sample is represented by 580,000 or so distinct CDR3 sequences; roughly 43% of them were singletons. Jointly, the top ten make up approximately 25% of the sample.

The donors were roughly 40 Caucasian individuals from Russia, aged roughly 6 to 100 years, who were systemically healthy. Around 9.8 milliliters of peripheral blood were collected from each donor into EDTA-treated Vacutainer tubes. Ficoll-Paque density-gradient centrifugation was used to isolate PBMCs, with at least 7 million per sample. Trizol reagent was used to extract total RNA from the PBMCs, yielding at least 5.5 micrograms per sample. Naive CD45RAhigh/CD27high T cell percentages were measured by flow cytometry on a PBMC aliquot from every donor. The chain joins TRBV7-2 to TRBJ2-3, with TRBD2 perhaps the D gene, on 6 matching bases. This receptor was identified in an elderly man in good health. What was sequenced was blood. The DNA sequence is given as TGTGCCAGCAGCACAAGACATGGGGGGGATACGCAGTATTTT. The encoded protein is CASSTRHGGDTQYF.